This is a list of T cell receptor beta chains from one sample in a study of T cell responses to AZD1222 COVID-19 vaccine. Assay: immunoSEQ multiplex PCR; the TCRdb copy retains only in-frame clones and omits some. Seen here are about 110,000 clones, about 85% observed once, and the top ten hold less than 8%. Material: peripheral blood, obtained on day 0 of AZD1222 vaccination. These TCRs come from an adult in good health. The CDR3 runs from the conserved cysteine through the conserved F or W. The D gene is left open where the match is weak. Rows give clone size only sometimes, using once, few, many, or a class for an expanded clone.

NA	TRBV19	TRBJ2-2	NA	CASTQPQTGTLTGELFF	TGTGCCAGTACCCAGCCACAGACCGGGACACTCACCGGGGAGCTGTTTTTT
NA	TRBV28	TRBJ1-2	NA	CASSRGRAALGEGYTF	TGTGCCAGCAGTCGTGGGAGGGCCGCGTTAGGGGAGGGCTACACCTTC
NA	TRBV7-8	TRBJ1-4	NA	CASSPAGEKLFF	TGTGCCAGCAGCCCCGCGGGCGAAAAACTGTTTTTT
once	TRBV7-3	TRBJ2-3	NA	CASSADDTDTQYF	TGTGCCAGCAGCGCGGACGACACAGATACGCAGTATTTT
NA	TRBV19	TRBJ1-1	NA	CASSNRGETWRTEAFF	TGTGCCAGTAGTAACCGGGGGGAAACATGGAGGACTGAAGCTTTCTTT
NA	TRBV3-1/TRBV3-2	TRBJ1-2	TRBD1	CASSPSGQGYGYTF	TGTGCCAGCAGCCCCTCGGGACAGGGGTATGGCTACACCTTC
once	TRBV6-1	TRBJ2-1	NA	CASSVGRGVSYNEQFF	TGTGCCAGCAGTGTGGGACGAGGGGTCTCCTACAATGAGCAGTTCTTC
NA	TRBV28	TRBJ1-6	NA	CASSLLTNALHF	TGTGCCAGCAGTTTACTGACCAATGCCCTCCACTTT
once	TRBV4-2	TRBJ2-2	TRBD1	CASSQQPSGTGGGELFF	TGTGCCAGCAGCCAACAGCCCTCCGGGACAGGAGGCGGGGAGCTGTTTTTT
NA	TRBV10-3	TRBJ1-1	NA	CAIRGPRGGIDTEAFF	TGTGCCATCAGGGGGCCCCGGGGGGGAATCGACACTGAAGCTTTCTTT
NA	TRBV7-9	TRBJ1-5	NA	CASSPTGAYQPQHF	TGTGCCAGCAGCCCAACGGGCGCTTATCAGCCCCAGCATTTT
NA	TRBV5-1	TRBJ2-7	NA	CASSFEGLHYEQYF	TGCGCCAGCAGCTTCGAGGGCCTCCACTACGAGCAGTACTTC
NA	TRBV7-2	TRBJ1-5	NA	CASSLGRSNQPQHF	TGTGCCAGCAGCTTAGGACGCAGCAATCAGCCCCAGCATTTT
NA	TRBV4-1	TRBJ2-3	NA	CASSQVGLAADTQYF	TGCGCCAGCAGCCAAGTGGGGCTCGCGGCCGATACGCAGTATTTT
NA	TRBV3-1/TRBV3-2	TRBJ2-3	TRBD2	CASRGGADTQYF	TGTGCCAGCAGGGGGGGGGCAGATACGCAGTATTTT
NA	TRBV21-1	TRBJ1-1	NA	CASRGRARIKAFF	TGTGCCAGCAGGGGGAGGGCCCGGATAAAAGCTTTCTTT
NA	TRBV9	TRBJ2-7	TRBD2	CASSVGSGGYEQYF	TGTGCCAGCAGCGTAGGTAGCGGGGGGTACGAGCAGTACTTC
NA	TRBV11-1	TRBJ1-1	NA	CASSRGSGGTEAFF	TGTGCCAGCAGCCGCGGTAGTGGGGGGACTGAAGCTTTCTTT
few	TRBV6-5	TRBJ1-2	NA	CASRAGVRGYTF	TGTGCCAGCCGGGCAGGGGTCCGCGGCTACACCTTC
NA	TRBV30	TRBJ1-5	TRBD1	CAWSWTGGSDQPQHF	TGTGCCTGGAGTTGGACAGGGGGCTCAGACCAGCCCCAGCATTTT
NA	TRBV7-9	TRBJ1-1	NA	CASSLGRVNTEAFF	TGTGCCAGCAGCTTGGGAAGGGTTAACACTGAAGCTTTCTTT
few	TRBV14	TRBJ2-3	NA	CASSLRRLGDTQYF	TGTGCCAGCAGCCTTCGACGCCTGGGGGATACGCAGTATTTT
NA	TRBV28	TRBJ2-1	TRBD2	CASNLAGANYNEQFF	TGTGCCAGCAACCTAGCGGGGGCCAACTACAATGAGCAGTTCTTC
NA	TRBV7-9	TRBJ1-2	NA	CASSLLGIQILAGYTF	TGTGCCAGCAGCTTATTGGGGATACAGATTCTTGCTGGCTACACCTTC
NA	TRBV28	TRBJ1-2	NA	CASSPDRYGYTF	TGTGCCAGCAGTCCCGACAGATATGGCTACACCTTC
NA	TRBV14	TRBJ2-7	NA	CASSHLGSSYEQYF	TGTGCCAGCAGCCACCTGGGCAGCTCCTACGAGCAGTACTTC
NA	TRBV7-8	TRBJ2-7	NA	CASSSLGGLTYEQYF	TGTGCCAGCAGCTCCTTGGGGGGACTGACCTACGAGCAGTACTTC
NA	TRBV18	TRBJ2-7	NA	CASSPAGTPYEQYF	TGTGCCAGCTCACCAGCAGGTACTCCTTACGAGCAGTACTTC
NA	TRBV11-2	TRBJ2-7	NA	CASSSPPDEQYF	TGTGCCAGCAGCTCCCCCCCGGACGAGCAGTACTTC